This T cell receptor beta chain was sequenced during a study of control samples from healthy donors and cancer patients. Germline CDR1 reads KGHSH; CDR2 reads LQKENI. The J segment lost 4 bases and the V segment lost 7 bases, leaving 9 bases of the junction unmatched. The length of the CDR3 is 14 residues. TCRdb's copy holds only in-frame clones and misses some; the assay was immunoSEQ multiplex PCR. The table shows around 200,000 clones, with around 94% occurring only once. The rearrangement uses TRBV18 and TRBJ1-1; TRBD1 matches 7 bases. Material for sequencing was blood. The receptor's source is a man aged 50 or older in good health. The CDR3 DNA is TGTGCCAGCTTGACAGGGATTGACGCCACTGAAGCTTTCTTT. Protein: CASLTGIDATEAFF.